One TCR beta chain is described in this entry. Its antigen is undetermined. Use of 60 Vbeta and 13 Jbeta primers characterized the PCR. Clones were read by immunoSEQ multiplex PCR, and TCRdb kept only the in-frame ones, dropping some. In all, the sample yields over 75,000 clones. The sample comes from a study of cytomegalovirus exposure and HLA in healthy donors. On the study more broadly: About 80 million unique TCRs from HLA-typed donors made up an early data release. Regarding the study as a whole: A list of more than 150 TCR beta chains associated with cytomegalovirus was given. It was taken for granted in presence/absence analyses that sequencing depth across donors was roughly uniform. In vitro data verified a few CMV-associated chains as specific for CMV antigens.

The CDR3 has 14 residues. The V gene's germline CDR1 is SEHNR and CDR2 FQNEAQ (reference sequence). Trimming took off 0 bases at V and 2 bases at J, with 8 bases between the two ends. V usage is TRBV7-9 and J usage is TRBJ2-7; weak D call: TRBD2 (6 bases). The sample comprised PBMCs. The receptor was derived from a man aged 45-65 years in good health and CMV-seronegative. CDR3 protein: CASSLAGGAYEQYF. DNA for the CDR3: TGTGCCAGCAGCTTAGCCGGGGGTGCCTACGAGCAGTACTTC. The variable domain in full, with the rest retrieved from reference TRBV7-9 and TRBJ2-7, is DTGVSQNPRHKITKRGQNVTFRCDPISEHNRLYWYRQTLGQGPEFLTYFQNEAQLEKSRLLSDRFSAERPKGSFSTLEIQRTEQGDSAMYLCASSLAGGAYEQYFGPGTRLTVT.